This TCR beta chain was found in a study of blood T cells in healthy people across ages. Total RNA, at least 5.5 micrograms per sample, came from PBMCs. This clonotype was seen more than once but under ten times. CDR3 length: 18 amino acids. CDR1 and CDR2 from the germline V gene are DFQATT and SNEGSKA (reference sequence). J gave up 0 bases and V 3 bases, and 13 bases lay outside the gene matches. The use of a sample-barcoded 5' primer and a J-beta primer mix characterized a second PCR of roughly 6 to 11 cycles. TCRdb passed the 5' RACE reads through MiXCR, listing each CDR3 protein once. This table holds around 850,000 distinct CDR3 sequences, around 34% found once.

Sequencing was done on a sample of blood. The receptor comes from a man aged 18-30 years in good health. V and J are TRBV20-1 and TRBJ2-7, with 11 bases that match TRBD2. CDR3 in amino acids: CSASGSGTSGLSSYEQYF. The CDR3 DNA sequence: TGCAGTGCTAGCGGTTCCGGGACTAGCGGCCTGAGCTCCTACGAGCAGTACTTC.